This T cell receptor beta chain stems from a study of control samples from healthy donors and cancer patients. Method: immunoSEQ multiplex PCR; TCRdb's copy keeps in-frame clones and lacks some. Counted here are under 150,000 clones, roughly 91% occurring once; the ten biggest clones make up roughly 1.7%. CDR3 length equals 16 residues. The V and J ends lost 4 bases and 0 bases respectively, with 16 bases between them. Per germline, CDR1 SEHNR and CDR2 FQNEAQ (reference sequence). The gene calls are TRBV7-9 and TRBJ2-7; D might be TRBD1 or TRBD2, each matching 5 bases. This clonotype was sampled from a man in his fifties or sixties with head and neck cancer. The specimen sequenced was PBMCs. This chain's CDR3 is CASSSFRDPRSYEQYF. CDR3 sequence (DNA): TGTGCCAGCAGCTCCTTCCGGGACCCTCGCTCCTACGAGCAGTACTTC.